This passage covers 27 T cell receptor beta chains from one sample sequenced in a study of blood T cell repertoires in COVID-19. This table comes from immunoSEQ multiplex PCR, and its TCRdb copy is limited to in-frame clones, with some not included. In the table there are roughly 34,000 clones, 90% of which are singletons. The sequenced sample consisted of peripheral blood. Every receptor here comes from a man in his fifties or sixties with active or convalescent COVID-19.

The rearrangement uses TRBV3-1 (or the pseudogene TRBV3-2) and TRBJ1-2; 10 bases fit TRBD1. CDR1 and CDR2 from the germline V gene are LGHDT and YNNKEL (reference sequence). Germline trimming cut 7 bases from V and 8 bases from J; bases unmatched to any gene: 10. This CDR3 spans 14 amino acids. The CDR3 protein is CASTPWGQGKGYTF. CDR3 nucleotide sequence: TGTGCCAGCACCCCTTGGGGACAGGGGAAAGGCTACACCTTC.

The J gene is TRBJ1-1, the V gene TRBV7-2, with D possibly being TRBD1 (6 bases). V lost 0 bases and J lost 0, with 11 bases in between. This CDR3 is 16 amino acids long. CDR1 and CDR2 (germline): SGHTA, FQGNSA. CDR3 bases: TGTGCCAGCAGCTTAGCCTTGGGGGCCATGAACACTGAAGCTTTCTTT. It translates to CASSLALGAMNTEAFF. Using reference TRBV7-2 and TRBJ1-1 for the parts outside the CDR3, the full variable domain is GAGVSQSPSNKVTEKGKDVELRCDPISGHTALYWYRQSLGQGLEFLIYFQGNSAPDKSGLPSDRFSAERTGGSVSTLTIQRTQQEDSAVYLCASSLALGAMNTEAFFGQGTRLTVV.

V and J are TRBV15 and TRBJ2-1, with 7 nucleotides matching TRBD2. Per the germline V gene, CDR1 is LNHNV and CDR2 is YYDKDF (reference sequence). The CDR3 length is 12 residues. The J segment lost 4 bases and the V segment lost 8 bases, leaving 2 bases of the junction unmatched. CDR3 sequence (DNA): TGTGCCACCTCCGGGGGGTACAATGAGCAGTTCTTC. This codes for CATSGGYNEQFF.

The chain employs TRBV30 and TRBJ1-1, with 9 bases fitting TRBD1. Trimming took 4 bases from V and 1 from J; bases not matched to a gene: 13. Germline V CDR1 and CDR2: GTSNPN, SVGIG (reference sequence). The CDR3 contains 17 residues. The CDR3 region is CAWTGGTGRRANTEAFF. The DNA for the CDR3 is TGTGCCTGGACCGGAGGGACAGGGAGGCGCGCGAACACTGAAGCTTTCTTT. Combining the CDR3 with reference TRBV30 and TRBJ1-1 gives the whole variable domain SQTIHQWPATLVQPVGSPLSLECTVEGTSNPNLYWYRQAAGRGLQLLFYSVGIGQISSEVPQNLSASRPQDRQFILSSKKLLLSDSGFYLCAWTGGTGRRANTEAFFGQGTRLTVV.

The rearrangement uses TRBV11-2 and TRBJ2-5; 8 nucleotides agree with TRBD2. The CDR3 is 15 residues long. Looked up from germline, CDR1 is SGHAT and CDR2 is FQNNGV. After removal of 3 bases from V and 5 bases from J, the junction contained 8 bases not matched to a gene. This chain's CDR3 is CASSFRLARLETQYF. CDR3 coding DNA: TGTGCCAGCAGCTTCAGACTAGCGCGGTTGGAGACCCAGTACTTC. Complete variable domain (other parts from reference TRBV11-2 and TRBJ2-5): EAGVAQSPRYKIIEKRQSVAFWCNPISGHATLYWYQQILGQGPKLLIQFQNNGVVDDSQLPKDRFSAERLKGVDSTLKIQPAKLEDSAVYLCASSFRLARLETQYFGPGTRLLVL.

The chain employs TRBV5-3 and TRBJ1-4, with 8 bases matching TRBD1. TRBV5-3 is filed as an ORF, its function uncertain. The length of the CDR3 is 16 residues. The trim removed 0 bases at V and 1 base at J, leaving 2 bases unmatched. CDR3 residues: CARSLARGRTNEKLFF. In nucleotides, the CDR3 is TGTGCCAGAAGCTTGGCCAGGGGGCGAACTAATGAAAAACTGTTTTTT.

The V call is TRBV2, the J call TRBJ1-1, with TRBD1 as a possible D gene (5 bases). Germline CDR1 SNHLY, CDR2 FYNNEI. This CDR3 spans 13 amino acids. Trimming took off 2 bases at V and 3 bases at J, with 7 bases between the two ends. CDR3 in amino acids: CASSEPGHTEAFF. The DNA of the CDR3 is TGTGCCAGCAGTGAACCAGGGCACACTGAAGCTTTCTTT. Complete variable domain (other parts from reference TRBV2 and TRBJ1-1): EPEVTQTPSHQVTQMGQEVILRCVPISNHLYFYWYRQILGQKVEFLVSFYNNEISEKSEIFDDQFSVERPDGSNFTLKIRSTKLEDSAMYFCASSEPGHTEAFFGQGTRLTVV.

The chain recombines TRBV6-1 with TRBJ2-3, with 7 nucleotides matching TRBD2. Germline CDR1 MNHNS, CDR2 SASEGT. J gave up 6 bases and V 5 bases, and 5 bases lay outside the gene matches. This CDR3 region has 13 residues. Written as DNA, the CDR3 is TGTGCCAGCAGTTGGGGGGGTCTTGATACGCAGTATTTT. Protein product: CASSWGGLDTQYF.

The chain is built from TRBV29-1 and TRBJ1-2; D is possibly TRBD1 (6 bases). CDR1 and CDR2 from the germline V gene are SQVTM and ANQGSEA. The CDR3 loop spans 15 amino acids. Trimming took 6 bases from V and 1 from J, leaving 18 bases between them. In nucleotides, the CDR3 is TGCAGCGTGGCTTGGACAGACCACCTTAACTATGGCTACACCTTC. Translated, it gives CSVAWTDHLNYGYTF. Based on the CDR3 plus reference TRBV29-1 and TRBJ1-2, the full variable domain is SAVISQKPSRDICQRGTSLTIQCQVDSQVTMMFWYRQQPGQSLTLIATANQGSEATYESGFVIDKFPISRPNLTFSTLTVSNMSPEDSSIYLCSVAWTDHLNYGYTFGSGTRLTVV.

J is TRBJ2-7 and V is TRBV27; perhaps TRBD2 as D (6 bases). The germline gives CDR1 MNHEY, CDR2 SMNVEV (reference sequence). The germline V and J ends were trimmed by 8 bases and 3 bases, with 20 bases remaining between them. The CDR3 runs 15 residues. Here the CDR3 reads CASQVAGTSNYEQYF. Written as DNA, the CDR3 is TGTGCCAGCCAGGTCGCCGGGACTTCAAACTACGAGCAGTACTTC.

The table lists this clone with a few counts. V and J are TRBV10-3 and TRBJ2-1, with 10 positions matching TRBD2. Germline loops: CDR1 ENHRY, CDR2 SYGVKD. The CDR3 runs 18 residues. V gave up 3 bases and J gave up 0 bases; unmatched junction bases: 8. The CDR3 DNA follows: TGTGCCATCAGTGAAATTAGACTAGCGGGTAGCTCCTACAATGAGCAGTTCTTC. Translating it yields CAISEIRLAGSSYNEQFF.

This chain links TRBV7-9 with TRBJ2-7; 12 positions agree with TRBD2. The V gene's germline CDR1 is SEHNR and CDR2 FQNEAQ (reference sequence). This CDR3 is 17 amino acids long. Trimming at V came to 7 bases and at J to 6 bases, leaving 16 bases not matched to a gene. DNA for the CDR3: TGTGCCAGCACCCGCCCTAGCGGGGGGGCGGCTCAGAGCGAGCAGTACTTC. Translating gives CASTRPSGGAAQSEQYF.

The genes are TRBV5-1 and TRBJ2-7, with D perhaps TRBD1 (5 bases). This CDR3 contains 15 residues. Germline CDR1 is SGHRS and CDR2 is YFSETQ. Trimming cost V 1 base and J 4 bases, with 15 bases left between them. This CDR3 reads CASSLSMGLQYEQYF. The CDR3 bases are TGCGCCAGCAGCTTGTCGATGGGGCTCCAGTACGAGCAGTACTTC.

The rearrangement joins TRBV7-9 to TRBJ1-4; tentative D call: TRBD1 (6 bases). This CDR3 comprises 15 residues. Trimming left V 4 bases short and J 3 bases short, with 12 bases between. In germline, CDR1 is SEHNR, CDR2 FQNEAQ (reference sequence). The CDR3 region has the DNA TGTGCCAGCAGCTCCCTCAGGGGTCCTAATGAAAAACTGTTTTTT. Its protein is CASSSLRGPNEKLFF. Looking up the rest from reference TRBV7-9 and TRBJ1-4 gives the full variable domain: DTGVSQNPRHKITKRGQNVTFRCDPISEHNRLYWYRQTLGQGPEFLTYFQNEAQLEKSRLLSDRFSAERPKGSFSTLEIQRTEQGDSAMYLCASSSLRGPNEKLFFGSGTQLSVL.

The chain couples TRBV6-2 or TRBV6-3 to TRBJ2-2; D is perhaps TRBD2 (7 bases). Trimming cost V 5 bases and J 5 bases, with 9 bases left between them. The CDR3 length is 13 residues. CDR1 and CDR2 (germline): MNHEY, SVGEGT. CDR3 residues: CASSKGGTGELFF. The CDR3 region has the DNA TGTGCCAGCAGTAAGGGGGGGACCGGGGAGCTGTTTTTT.

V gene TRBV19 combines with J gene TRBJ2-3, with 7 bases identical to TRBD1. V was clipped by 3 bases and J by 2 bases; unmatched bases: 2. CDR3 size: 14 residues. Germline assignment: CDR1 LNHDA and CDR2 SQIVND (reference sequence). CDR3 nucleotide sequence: TGTGCCAGTAGTATGGGACAGTTCACAGATACGCAGTATTTT. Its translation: CASSMGQFTDTQYF.

The CDR3 sequence is CASSAGGRETQYF. The CDR3 DNA is TGCGCCAGCAGCGCGGGGGGGCGAGAGACCCAGTACTTC. This chain joins TRBV5-1 and TRBJ2-5, with TRBD2 matching 9 bases. V shed 4 bases and J 4 bases; nucleotides not matched to a gene: 2. The CDR3 totals 13 residues. Germline V gives CDR1 SGHRS, CDR2 YFSETQ.

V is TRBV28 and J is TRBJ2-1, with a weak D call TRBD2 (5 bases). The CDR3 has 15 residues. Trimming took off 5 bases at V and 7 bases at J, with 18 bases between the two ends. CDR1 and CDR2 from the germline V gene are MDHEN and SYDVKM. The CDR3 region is CASSPLALYRNEQFF. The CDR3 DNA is TGTGCCAGCAGTCCCCTAGCACTTTACCGGAATGAGCAGTTCTTC.

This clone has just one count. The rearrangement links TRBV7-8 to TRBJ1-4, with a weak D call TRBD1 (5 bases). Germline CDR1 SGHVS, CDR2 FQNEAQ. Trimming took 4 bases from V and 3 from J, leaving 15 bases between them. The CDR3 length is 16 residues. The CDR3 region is CASSSRTGGSNEKLFF. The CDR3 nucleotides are TGTGCCAGCAGCTCACGGACGGGGGGATCTAATGAAAAACTGTTTTTT.

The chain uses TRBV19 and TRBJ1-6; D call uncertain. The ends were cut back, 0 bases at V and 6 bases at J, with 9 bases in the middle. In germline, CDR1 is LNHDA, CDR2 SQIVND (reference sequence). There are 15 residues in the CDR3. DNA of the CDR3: TGTGCCAGTAGTATAGAGAACGAGGCTAATTCACCCCTCCACTTT. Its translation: CASSIENEANSPLHF.

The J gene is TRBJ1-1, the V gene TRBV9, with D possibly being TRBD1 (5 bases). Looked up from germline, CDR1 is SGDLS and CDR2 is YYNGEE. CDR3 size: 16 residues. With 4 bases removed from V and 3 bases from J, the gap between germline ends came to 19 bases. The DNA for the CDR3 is TGTGCCAGCAGCCGAACAGGACATACCACTTACACTGAAGCTTTCTTT. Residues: CASSRTGHTTYTEAFF.

In DNA, the CDR3 is TGTGCCAGCAGTGAAGTGGCCCGCACAGATACGCAGTATTTT. It is translated as CASSEVARTDTQYF. The rearrangement uses TRBV6-1 and TRBJ2-3; D is ambiguous. Trimming stripped 1 base from V and 1 base from J, with 6 bases between. Germline CDR1 MNHNS, CDR2 SASEGT. This CDR3 contains 14 residues.

CDR3 in amino acids: CASSLEAGYGYTF. CDR3 nucleotides: TGCGCCAGCAGCTTGGAGGCAGGCTATGGCTACACCTTC. This chain links TRBV5-1 with TRBJ1-2; D not resolved. The CDR3 length is 13 residues. CDR1 and CDR2 from the germline V gene are SGHRS and YFSETQ. Between the trimmed V and J ends, which lost 0 bases and 4 bases, there was a span of 7 bases.

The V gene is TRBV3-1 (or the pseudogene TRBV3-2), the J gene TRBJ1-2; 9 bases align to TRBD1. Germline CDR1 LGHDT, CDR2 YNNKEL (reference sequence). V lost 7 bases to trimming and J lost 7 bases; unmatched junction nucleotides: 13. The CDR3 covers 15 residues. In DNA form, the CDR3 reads TGTGCCAGCACCATCAGGACAGGGGCCCCGGGTGGCTACACCTTC. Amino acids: CASTIRTGAPGGYTF.

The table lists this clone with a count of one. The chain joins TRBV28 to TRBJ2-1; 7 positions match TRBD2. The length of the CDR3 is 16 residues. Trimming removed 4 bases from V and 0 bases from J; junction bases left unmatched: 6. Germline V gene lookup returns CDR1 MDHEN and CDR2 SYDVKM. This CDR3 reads CASSSLAASSYNEQFF. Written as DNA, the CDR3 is TGTGCCAGCAGTTCCCTAGCGGCGAGCTCCTACAATGAGCAGTTCTTC.

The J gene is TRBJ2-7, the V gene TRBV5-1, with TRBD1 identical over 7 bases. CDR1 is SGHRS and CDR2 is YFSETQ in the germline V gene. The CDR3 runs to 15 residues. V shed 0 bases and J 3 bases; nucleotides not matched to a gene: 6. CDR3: CASSLDGTANYEQYF. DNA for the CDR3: TGCGCCAGCAGCTTGGACGGGACAGCCAACTACGAGCAGTACTTC.

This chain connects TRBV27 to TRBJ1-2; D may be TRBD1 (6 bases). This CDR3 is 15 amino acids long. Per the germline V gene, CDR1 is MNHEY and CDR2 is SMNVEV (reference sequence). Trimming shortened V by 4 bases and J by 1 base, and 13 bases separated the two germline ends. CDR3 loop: CASSSQGLNNYGYTF. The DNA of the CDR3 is TGTGCCAGCAGTTCACAGGGTTTGAATAACTATGGCTACACCTTC.